This T cell receptor (beta chain) was identified during a study of T cell responses to AZD1222 COVID-19 vaccine. The ends were cut back, 1 base at V and 8 bases at J, with 16 bases in the middle. From germline, CDR1 is SGHKS and CDR2 YYEKEE (reference sequence). The CDR3 extends over 15 amino acids. TCRdb's table, derived via immunoSEQ multiplex PCR, lists solely in-frame clones and lacks some. Of about 170,000 clones listed, approximately 88% were seen once; the top ten hold around 1.6%. The chain links TRBV5-5 to TRBJ1-5, with D uncertain. This receptor was identified in an adult in good health. The sequencing used peripheral blood, collected on day 0 of AZD1222 vaccination. This CDR3 is CASSLSSGRYEPQHF. CDR3 DNA: TGTGCCAGCAGCTTGTCGTCGGGCAGGTACGAGCCCCAGCATTTT. Full variable domain (remainder filled in from reference TRBV5-5 and TRBJ1-5): DAGVTQSPTHLIKTRGQQVTLRCSPISGHKSVSWYQQVLGQGPQFIFQYYEKEERGRGNFPDRFSARQFPNYSSELNVNALLLGDSALYLCASSLSSGRYEPQHFGDGTRLSIL.